Only a few counts were recorded for the clone carrying this T cell receptor beta chain. Its antigen remains unknown. This sample was taken from a study of T cell responses to AZD1222 COVID-19 vaccine. Study-wide results and caveats: Clonal diversity was possibly underestimated; the donors were predominantly white British and more often female. Spike regions recognized by vaccine-associated CD4 TCRs spanned the protein, led by 160-218 and 743-854. Following two doses of AZD1222, Spike-specific TCR breadth and depth rose. Only a handful of AZD1222 recipients, several in all, had baseline seropositivity.

Trimming left V 5 bases short and J 2 bases short, with 15 bases between. Germline V gene sequence: CDR1 SEHNR, CDR2 FQNEAQ (reference sequence). The CDR3 is 15 residues long. This table comes from immunoSEQ multiplex PCR, and its TCRdb copy is limited to in-frame clones, with some not included. The sample consists of 120,000 to 150,000 clones, roughly 86% of them appearing once. The specimen comprised peripheral blood, sampled 28 days after the second dose of the MenACWY control vaccine. The rearrangement links TRBV7-9 to TRBJ1-2; weak D call: TRBD1 (5 bases). This TCR was recovered from an adult who received the MenACWY meningococcal vaccine as a control. The CDR3 nucleotides read TGTGCCAGCAGCCCTGGTGAGGGGCCCAACTATGGCTACACCTTC. Translating it yields CASSPGEGPNYGYTF.